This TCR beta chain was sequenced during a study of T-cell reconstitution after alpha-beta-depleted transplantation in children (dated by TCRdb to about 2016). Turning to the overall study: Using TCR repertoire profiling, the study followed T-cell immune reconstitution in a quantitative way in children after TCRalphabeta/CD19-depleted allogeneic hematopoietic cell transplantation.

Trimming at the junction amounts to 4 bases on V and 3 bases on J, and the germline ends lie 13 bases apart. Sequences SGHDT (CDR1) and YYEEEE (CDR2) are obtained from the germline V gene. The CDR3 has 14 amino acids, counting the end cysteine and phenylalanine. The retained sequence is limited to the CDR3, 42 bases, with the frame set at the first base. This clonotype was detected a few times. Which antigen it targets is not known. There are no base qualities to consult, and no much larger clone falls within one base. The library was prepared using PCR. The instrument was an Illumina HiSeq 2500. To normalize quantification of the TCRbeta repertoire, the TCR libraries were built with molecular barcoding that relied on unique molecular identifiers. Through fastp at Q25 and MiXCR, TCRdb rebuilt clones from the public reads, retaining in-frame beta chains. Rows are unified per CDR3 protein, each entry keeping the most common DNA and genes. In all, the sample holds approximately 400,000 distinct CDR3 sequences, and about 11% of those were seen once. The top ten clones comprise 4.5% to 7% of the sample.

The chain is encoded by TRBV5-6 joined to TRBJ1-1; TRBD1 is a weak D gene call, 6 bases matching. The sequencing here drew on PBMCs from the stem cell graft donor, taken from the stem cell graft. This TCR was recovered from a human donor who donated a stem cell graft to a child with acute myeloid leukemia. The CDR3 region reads CASSRAGEDTEAFF. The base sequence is TGTGCCAGCAGCCGGGCAGGGGAGGACACTGAAGCTTTCTTT.